These 27 T cell receptor beta chains were sequenced from one sample in a study of siplizumab effects on memory and regulatory T cells. Method: immunoSEQ multiplex PCR; TCRdb's copy keeps in-frame clones and lacks some. The table shows about 69,000 clones, with 88% occurring only once. The material sequenced was Tregs sorted from blood. The receptors stem from a human donor in good health.

V gene TRBV18 combines with J gene TRBJ1-4; no reliable D call. The germline V and J ends were trimmed by 6 bases and 8 bases, with 19 bases remaining between them. The CDR3 totals 15 residues. Germline V lookup: CDR1 KGHSH, CDR2 LQKENI. The CDR3 here is CASSPIAGQLEKLFF. CDR3 sequence (DNA): TGTGCCAGCTCTCCAATCGCTGGTCAGCTCGAAAAACTGTTTTTT.

This chain connects TRBV18 to TRBJ2-1; D unresolved. Germline lookup yields CDR1 KGHSH and CDR2 LQKENI. The CDR3 totals 15 residues. Trimming left V 4 bases short and J 9 bases short, with 19 bases between. In DNA, the CDR3 is TGTGCCAGCTCACAAGCGACACCCCGAATCAGTGAGCAGTTCTTC. It encodes CASSQATPRISEQFF.

The CDR3 region has the DNA TGTGCCAGCTCACCTCTAGCCCTTTGGCGGGAGGGGGTCACAGATACGCAGTATTTT. This codes for CASSPLALWREGVTDTQYF. V and J are TRBV18 and TRBJ2-3; 9 nucleotides agree with TRBD2. The J segment lost 2 bases and the V segment lost 3 bases, leaving 15 bases of the junction unmatched. Germline CDR1 KGHSH, CDR2 LQKENI. The CDR3 runs 19 residues.

This chain joins TRBV13 and TRBJ2-5; the D is unclear. The CDR3 is 13 residues long. V lost 8 bases to trimming and J lost 1 base, with 11 bases between them. Germline CDR1 and CDR2: PRHDT and FYEKMQ (reference sequence). CDR3: CASGFGAQETQYF. The CDR3 DNA follows: TGTGCCAGCGGTTTTGGTGCCCAAGAGACCCAGTACTTC.

The J gene is TRBJ2-3, the V gene TRBV5-1; TRBD2 matches at 8 bases. CDR1 SGHRS and CDR2 YFSETQ come from the germline V gene. The CDR3 totals 18 residues. V shed 0 bases and J 4 bases; nucleotides not matched to a gene: 13. The chain's CDR3 is CASSLGRGAGVSPDTQYF. CDR3 DNA sequence: TGCGCCAGCAGCTTGGGCAGGGGAGCGGGAGTCTCCCCAGATACGCAGTATTTT.

The chain carries TRBV6-5 and TRBJ2-3, with 11 nucleotides matching TRBD2. In germline, CDR1 is MNHEY, CDR2 SVGAGI. The length of the CDR3 is 14 residues. V trimming: 6 bases; J trimming: 8 bases; junction bases outside the gene matches: 7. The CDR3 region has the DNA TGTGCCAGCAGACCCGGGACTAGCGGAATTACGCAGTATTTT. Translating gives CASRPGTSGITQYF.

The V call is TRBV29-1, the J call TRBJ1-1; 7 bases are a match to TRBD1. The CDR3 spans 15 residues. Germline CDR1 is SQVTM and CDR2 is ANQGSEA. The junction had 13 bases not matched to a gene; V was cut back by 5 bases and J by 4 bases. The CDR3 loop reads CSVKTTGAVRTEAFF. The CDR3 coding sequence is TGCAGCGTTAAAACCACAGGGGCGGTGCGCACTGAAGCTTTCTTT.

This chain connects TRBV5-4 to TRBJ1-6; no reliable D call. The V gene lost 5 bases and the J gene lost 0 bases, with 18 bases spanning the gap. The CDR3 is 18 amino acids. Germline assignment: CDR1 SGHNT and CDR2 YYREEE (reference sequence). Here the CDR3 reads CASSWRTEYSSYNSPLHF. CDR3 nucleotide sequence: TGTGCCAGCAGTTGGAGGACGGAGTATAGCTCCTATAATTCACCCCTCCACTTT.

This clone occurred a few times. The chain links TRBV30 to TRBJ2-4; 9 bases are a match to TRBD1. With 2 bases clipped from V and 8 bases from J, the junction kept 10 bases outside the gene matches. Per germline, CDR1 GTSNPN and CDR2 SVGIG (reference sequence). The CDR3 is made up of 15 amino acids. For the CDR3, the DNA is TGTGCCTGGAGTATTGGGACAGGGAGAAGGGACATTCAGTACTTC. Its protein product is CAWSIGTGRRDIQYF.

The chain combines TRBV6-1 with TRBJ2-1, with 10 bases matching TRBD2. The CDR3 runs 19 residues. CDR1 is MNHNS and CDR2 is SASEGT in the germline V gene. V trimming: 0 bases; J trimming: 2 bases; junction bases outside the gene matches: 10. CDR3 amino acids: CASSEAGGGAGGPYNEQFF. The CDR3 DNA reads as TGTGCCAGCAGTGAAGCGGGGGGAGGAGCGGGAGGGCCCTACAATGAGCAGTTCTTC.

This clone was counted once. The chain couples TRBV11-3 to TRBJ2-1; TRBD2 is a possible D gene (6 bases). Looked up from germline, CDR1 is SGHNT and CDR2 is YENEEA. There are 16 residues in the CDR3. V shed 5 bases and J shed 8 bases, with 22 bases lying between them. This chain's CDR3 is CASSRSGSSSSDEQFF. CDR3 coding DNA: TGTGCCAGCAGCCGGTCCGGGAGCAGCTCTTCCGATGAGCAGTTCTTC.

CDR3 protein: CASSEVRAAEAFF. CDR3 coding DNA: TGTGCCAGCAGTGAAGTTAGGGCTGCTGAAGCTTTCTTT. V usage is TRBV2 and J usage is TRBJ1-1; D is uncertain. The V gene's germline CDR1 is SNHLY and CDR2 FYNNEI. With 1 base removed from V and 6 bases from J, the gap between germline ends came to 9 bases. The CDR3 spans 13 residues.

V usage is TRBV6-4 and J usage is TRBJ2-3, with 8 bases that match TRBD1. The CDR3 is 14 amino acids. Germline CDR1 and CDR2: MRHNA and SNTAGT. V lost 5 bases, J lost 1 base, and 2 bases stayed unmatched. The CDR3 DNA sequence: TGTGCCAGCAGTTTGACAGGGGGCACAGATACGCAGTATTTT. Encoded protein: CASSLTGGTDTQYF.

This clone was recorded once. The chain recombines TRBV6-1 with TRBJ2-6; D remains unclear. This CDR3 contains 15 residues. The V end lost 6 bases, the J end lost 0 bases, and 9 bases lay between the germline ends. CDR1 is MNHNS, CDR2 SASEGT, per germline. The CDR3 bases are TGTGCCAGCAGAGATCGTACCTCTGGGGCCAACGTCCTGACTTTC. This encodes CASRDRTSGANVLTF.

V usage is TRBV6-5 and J usage is TRBJ2-5; 9 positions match TRBD2. The ends lost 5 bases at V and 2 bases at J; junction bases unmatched: 6. This CDR3 is built from 15 residues. Germline V gene lookup returns CDR1 MNHEY and CDR2 SVGAGI. The CDR3 coding sequence is TGTGCCAGCAGTCCTAGCGGGAAATTGCAAGAGACCCAGTACTTC. Residues: CASSPSGKLQETQYF.

The chain employs TRBV7-2 and TRBJ2-3, with D possibly being TRBD1 (6 bases). Trimming stripped 1 base from V and 2 bases from J, with 22 bases between. Germline V gene lookup returns CDR1 SGHTA and CDR2 FQGNSA. This CDR3 comprises 19 residues. This CDR3 reads CASSLVGTLQRYLTDTQYF. CDR3 coding DNA: TGTGCCAGCAGCTTAGTCGGGACACTACAGCGGTACCTCACAGATACGCAGTATTTT.

The rearrangement links TRBV4-1 to TRBJ1-2; TRBD1 matches at 8 bases. The CDR3 runs to 14 residues. Germline assignment: CDR1 MGHRA and CDR2 YSYEKL. Trimming took 1 base from V and 4 from J; bases not matched to a gene: 2. The CDR3 region has the DNA TGCGCCAGCAGCCAAGGTCAGGGGGCCTATGGCTACACCTTC. Protein sequence: CASSQGQGAYGYTF.

The chain joins TRBV4-1 to TRBJ1-1; no firm D call. This CDR3 is 14 amino acids long. Trimming cost V 1 base and J 1 base, with 7 bases left between them. Germline V gene lookup returns CDR1 MGHRA and CDR2 YSYEKL. CDR3 loop: CASSQADRNTEAFF. The CDR3 DNA follows: TGCGCCAGCAGCCAAGCTGATCGGAACACTGAAGCTTTCTTT.

The count of this clone is one. This sequence joins TRBV6-6 and TRBJ1-1; D gene ambiguous. The V gene's germline CDR1 is MNHNY and CDR2 SVGAGI (reference sequence). The CDR3 consists of 14 residues. The V gene lost 2 bases and the J gene lost 1 base, with 8 bases spanning the gap. This CDR3 is CASSYVRENTEAFF. The DNA for the CDR3 is TGTGCCAGCAGTTACGTACGGGAGAACACTGAAGCTTTCTTT.

The gene calls are TRBV29-1 and TRBJ2-1, with 8 bases fitting TRBD2. The CDR3 runs 13 residues. Germline V gives CDR1 SQVTM, CDR2 ANQGSEA. Germline trimming cut 7 bases from V and 3 bases from J; bases unmatched to any gene: 5. The CDR3 loop is CSAKRELYNEQFF. CDR3 coding DNA: TGCAGCGCCAAGCGGGAGCTCTACAATGAGCAGTTCTTC.

The chain employs TRBV18 and TRBJ1-2, with D possibly matching TRBD1 (5 bases). CDR1 is KGHSH and CDR2 is LQKENI in the germline V gene. The CDR3 covers 14 residues. Trimming removed 2 bases from V and 4 bases from J, with 11 bases in between. CDR3 DNA sequence: TGTGCCAGCTCACCATGGGAGGGGAGCTATGGCTACACCTTC. As protein: CASSPWEGSYGYTF.

The rearrangement links TRBV6-1 to TRBJ2-1; TRBD2 might be the D (5 bases). The V gene lost 0 bases and the J gene lost 1 base, with 10 bases spanning the gap. In germline, CDR1 is MNHNS, CDR2 SASEGT. The CDR3 covers 16 residues. CDR3 in amino acids: CASSEAVSGSYNEQFF. The CDR3 DNA sequence: TGTGCCAGCAGTGAAGCGGTCAGCGGTTCCTACAATGAGCAGTTCTTC.

Here the CDR3 reads CASSPGGIIYEQYF. CDR3 sequence (DNA): TGTGCCAGCTCACCAGGGGGTATCATCTACGAGCAGTACTTC. The rearrangement links TRBV18 to TRBJ2-7; either TRBD1 or TRBD2 may supply D (5 bases each). This CDR3 contains 14 residues. From germline, CDR1 is KGHSH and CDR2 LQKENI. Trimming took off 2 bases at V and 3 bases at J, with 11 bases between the two ends.

The chain combines TRBV6-6 with TRBJ1-1; no firm D call. This CDR3 is 13 amino acids long. Trimming removed 0 bases at V and 6 bases at J, with 8 bases between. CDR1 and CDR2 from the germline V gene are MNHNY and SVGAGI (reference sequence). The CDR3 reads CASSYSIRAEAFF. CDR3 DNA: TGTGCCAGCAGTTACTCGATACGGGCTGAAGCTTTCTTT.

The chain links TRBV7-3 to TRBJ1-2; D unresolved. The V and J ends lost 6 bases and 5 bases respectively, with 13 bases between them. The length of the CDR3 is 13 residues. CDR1 is SGHTA and CDR2 is FQGTGA in the germline V gene. The CDR3 sequence is CASSFGLGYGYTF. Here the CDR3 DNA reads TGTGCCAGCAGTTTCGGACTGGGGTATGGCTACACCTTC. Looking up the rest from reference TRBV7-3 and TRBJ1-2 gives the full variable domain: GAGVSQTPSNKVTEKGKYVELRCDPISGHTALYWYRQSLGQGPEFLIYFQGTGAADDSGLPNDRFFAVRPEGSVSTLKIQRTERGDSAVYLCASSFGLGYGYTFGSGTRLTVV.

The genes are TRBV29-1 and TRBJ2-7; weak D call: TRBD1 (5 bases). Trimming cost V 4 bases and J 5 bases, with 12 bases left between them. Germline V CDR1 and CDR2: SQVTM, ANQGSEA. This CDR3 region has 12 residues. The CDR3 region has the DNA TGCAGCGTTGGGGGCTTTCGGGACGAGCAGTACTTC. Translating it yields CSVGGFRDEQYF.

The rearrangement joins TRBV9 to TRBJ2-4, with TRBD2 as a possible D gene (5 bases). The CDR3 runs to 18 residues. CDR1 and CDR2 (germline): SGDLS, YYNGEE. Trimming removed 3 bases from V and 0 bases from J, with 19 bases in between. The CDR3 bases are TGTGCCAGCAGCGCTGGCGGGTACGGCAGACTAGCCAAAAACATTCAGTACTTC. Translation: CASSAGGYGRLAKNIQYF.